What follows are 23 T cell receptor beta chains derived from one specimen sequenced in a study of T cell repertoires in cytomegalovirus infection. The antigens these receptors bind are not known. TCRdb itself ran the reads through MiXCR, one entry per CDR3 protein. The data contain around 900,000 distinct CDR3 sequences, around 29% of them singletons. The input for sequencing was cultured CD8+ T cells from PBMCs, taken from culture after CMV antigen stimulation. The origin of the receptors is a human donor in good health (CMV status not recorded). Some clones in this sample may be carry-over from other donors' samples.

This clonotype was found once. The chain recombines TRBV25-1 with TRBJ1-1; no definite D call. Germline V gene lookup returns CDR1 MGHDK and CDR2 SYGVNS. The CDR3 totals 16 residues. Trimming shortened V by 0 bases and J by 6 bases, and 17 bases separated the two germline ends. The CDR3 nucleotides read TGTGCCAGCAGTGAATATTTCGGCGAGACCTTCGCTGAAGCTTTCTTT. Its protein is CASSEYFGETFAEAFF. Supplemented by reference TRBV25-1 and TRBJ1-1, the full variable domain reads EADIYQTPRYLVIGTGKKITLECSQTMGHDKMYWYQQDPGMELHLIHYSYGVNSTEKGDLSSESTVSRIRTEHFPLTLESARPSHTSQYLCASSEYFGETFAEAFFGQGTRLTVV.

The chain recombines TRBV5-1 with TRBJ2-3, with D unresolved. This CDR3 region has 15 residues. V shed 4 bases and J shed 0 bases, with 12 bases lying between them. In germline, CDR1 is SGHRS, CDR2 YFSETQ. The CDR3 protein is CASSTHGDSTDTQYF. The CDR3 DNA reads TGCGCCAGCAGCACCCACGGCGATAGCACAGATACGCAGTATTTT.

This clonotype was observed once. This chain links TRBV5-1 with TRBJ1-1; TRBD1 aligns across 7 bases. Germline trimming cut 1 base from V and 9 bases from J; bases unmatched to any gene: 12. Germline values: CDR1 SGHRS, CDR2 YFSETQ. The CDR3 consists of 15 residues. In nucleotides, the CDR3 is TGCGCCAGCAGCTTGTTCCGGGACAGCCCTTACAAAGCTTTCTTT. Protein sequence: CASSLFRDSPYKAFF.

This clonotype showed up just a few times. The V call is TRBV6-1, the J call TRBJ1-3; D may be TRBD1 (5 bases). The CDR3 runs to 14 residues. Between the trimmed V and J ends, which lost 8 bases and 0 bases, there was a span of 11 bases. CDR1 and CDR2 from the germline V gene are MNHNS and SASEGT. CDR3 DNA sequence: TGTGCCAGCGGGGGACCGAGCTCTGGAAACACCATATATTTT. Translating it yields CASGGPSSGNTIYF.

This clonotype was found many times. The J gene is TRBJ2-1, the V gene TRBV7-9; no firm D call. The germline V gene encodes CDR1 SEHNR and CDR2 FQNEAQ (reference sequence). There are 17 residues in the CDR3. The ends were cut back, 4 bases at V and 6 bases at J, with 22 bases in the middle. The CDR3, as DNA: TGTGCCAGCAGCTCCCTTGAAGGAAGGGTTGAGCGCAATGAGCAGTTCTTC. Translation: CASSSLEGRVERNEQFF.

CDR3 DNA: TGTGCCAGCTTGAACACTGAAGCTTTCTTT. Its translation is CASLNTEAFF. The chain combines TRBV6-1 with TRBJ1-1, with D hard to call. Trimming shortened V by 8 bases and J by 0 bases, and 1 base separated the two germline ends. CDR3 length: 10 amino acids. Germline V gives CDR1 MNHNS, CDR2 SASEGT.

The gene calls are TRBV29-1 and TRBJ1-2; D is undetermined. Per the germline V gene, CDR1 is SQVTM and CDR2 is ANQGSEA. V lost 3 bases, J lost 4 bases, and 9 bases lay in between. The CDR3 extends over 12 amino acids. The DNA for the CDR3 is TGCAGCGTTGAGGGGATCTCCTATGGCTACACCTTC. Translation gives CSVEGISYGYTF.

This clonotype was picked up a small number of times. This chain uses TRBV28 with TRBJ1-1, with D hard to call. The CDR3 is 16 residues long. V dropped 5 bases and J dropped 3 bases, with 19 bases sitting between them. Germline CDR1 and CDR2: MDHEN and SYDVKM. CDR3 DNA sequence: TGTGCCAGCAGTACTAAGCATAGGGAGTCGTACACTGAAGCTTTCTTT. The encoded protein is CASSTKHRESYTEAFF.

This clonotype has at least ten counts. The rearrangement uses TRBV7-2 and TRBJ2-5; 11 bases map to TRBD2. The V segment lost 0 bases and the J segment 5 bases; nucleotides outside the gene matches: 14. The CDR3 extends over 19 amino acids. Germline CDR1 and CDR2: SGHTA and FQGNSA. CDR3 nucleotides: TGTGCCAGCAGCTTAGCCAGAGGATATCTACTAGCGGGGGAGGAGACCCAGTACTTC. Translating it yields CASSLARGYLLAGEETQYF.

This clonotype appeared a few times. The chain employs TRBV27 and TRBJ2-3; D ambiguous. There are 16 residues in the CDR3. Trimming shortened V by 4 bases and J by 0 bases, and 14 bases separated the two germline ends. The V gene's germline CDR1 is MNHEY and CDR2 SMNVEV (reference sequence). The CDR3 region has the DNA TGTGCCAGCAGTTACGGTTCAACACTTAGCACAGATACGCAGTATTTT. It is translated as CASSYGSTLSTDTQYF.

V usage is TRBV9 and J usage is TRBJ2-3; TRBD1 aligns across 7 bases. The CDR3 length is 14 residues. V trimming: 4 bases; J trimming: 4 bases; junction bases outside the gene matches: 6. The germline V gene encodes CDR1 SGDLS and CDR2 YYNGEE. The CDR3 sequence: CASSTDREADTQYF. The CDR3 nucleotides read TGTGCCAGCAGCACAGACAGGGAAGCAGATACGCAGTATTTT.

A few counts support this clonotype. The CDR3 sequence is CATSRAQPVGSEAFF. The CDR3 DNA reads as TGTGCCACCAGCAGAGCCCAACCAGTAGGGTCTGAAGCTTTCTTT. The chain links TRBV15 to TRBJ1-1; D gene ambiguous. The germline gives CDR1 LNHNV, CDR2 YYDKDF (reference sequence). The ends were cut back, 1 base at V and 6 bases at J, with 15 bases in the middle. This CDR3 comprises 15 residues.

This clonotype appeared many times. The chain combines TRBV7-9 with TRBJ1-3; D gene unclear. CDR1 is SEHNR, CDR2 FQNEAQ, per germline (reference sequence). The CDR3 length is 18 residues. V was pared by 6 bases and J by 0 bases, with 21 bases between. The CDR3 protein is CASRNPMAGESSGNTIYF. The CDR3 nucleotides read TGTGCCAGCAGGAATCCCATGGCTGGGGAGAGCTCTGGAAACACCATATATTTT.

This clonotype was seen a handful of times. The rearrangement joins TRBV7-9 to TRBJ2-5, with a weak D call TRBD2 (6 bases). The CDR3 has 14 amino acids. The V gene's germline CDR1 is SEHNR and CDR2 FQNEAQ (reference sequence). V was shortened by 5 bases and J by 1 base, with 11 bases between the two germline ends. CDR3 in amino acids: CASSHRDFQETQYF. CDR3 in DNA: TGTGCCAGCAGCCACCGGGACTTCCAAGAGACCCAGTACTTC.

The CDR3: CASSQGTAHFNYGYTF. The CDR3 DNA reads as TGTGCCAGCAGCCAAGGGACGGCTCATTTTAACTATGGCTACACCTTC. The chain combines TRBV3-1 with TRBJ1-2; no clear D. The CDR3 consists of 16 residues. The germline V and J ends were trimmed by 1 base and 1 base, with 13 bases remaining between them. Germline V gene lookup returns CDR1 LGHDT and CDR2 YNNKEL (reference sequence).

The sample holds one count of this clonotype. The rearrangement links TRBV20-1 to TRBJ1-2; D gene unclear. Trimming took off 6 bases at V and 2 bases at J, with 16 bases between the two ends. There are 14 residues in the CDR3. The germline gives CDR1 DFQATT, CDR2 SNEGSKA (reference sequence). The CDR3 loop is CSAPYSQLNYGYTF. CDR3 sequence (DNA): TGCAGTGCCCCATACTCACAGCTCAACTATGGCTACACCTTC.

This clonotype was counted a few times. This chain connects TRBV6-1 to TRBJ2-7; weak D call: TRBD2 (5 bases). CDR3 size: 15 residues. Deletions cut 6 bases from V and 0 bases from J, with 15 bases between. Germline loops: CDR1 MNHNS, CDR2 SASEGT. In nucleotides, the CDR3 is TGTGCCAGCAGCCCGCGGTGGACTCCCTCCTACGAGCAGTACTTC. It codes for CASSPRWTPSYEQYF.

This clonotype was observed a few times. The chain joins TRBV6-1 to TRBJ1-5; a possible D gene is TRBD1 (5 bases). The CDR3 consists of 15 residues. CDR1 is MNHNS and CDR2 is SASEGT in the germline V gene. Trimming removed 2 bases from V and 4 bases from J, with 12 bases in between. The CDR3 DNA reads as TGTGCCAGCAGTGAATGGGGGTACCCTAATCAGCCCCAGCATTTT. This codes for CASSEWGYPNQPQHF.

J is TRBJ2-3 and V is TRBV28, with 7 bases aligning to TRBD1. The CDR3 spans 15 residues. Germline CDR1 and CDR2: MDHEN and SYDVKM. The ends lost 8 bases at V and 6 bases at J; junction bases unmatched: 14. CDR3 nucleotide sequence: TGTGCCAGCGGTTCTACAGGGGCTTTATTCGATACGCAGTATTTT. Residues: CASGSTGALFDTQYF.

This clonotype was counted between two and nine times. The gene calls are TRBV12-3 or TRBV12-4 and TRBJ2-1, with unresolved D. Trimming took off 4 bases at V and 9 bases at J, with 13 bases between the two ends. The CDR3 totals 13 residues. DNA of the CDR3: TGTGCCAGCAGTTCCCCGACTGTTGGTGAGCAGTTCTTC. It translates to CASSSPTVGEQFF.

V usage is TRBV24-1 and J usage is TRBJ2-3; 8 bases are shared with TRBD2. J was trimmed by 3 bases and V by 5 bases; bases with no gene match: 3. The V gene's germline CDR1 is KGHDR and CDR2 SFDVKD. This CDR3 has 14 residues. The CDR3 DNA sequence: TGTGCCACCAGTGCTCCGGGGGGGACAGATACGCAGTATTTT. Translating it yields CATSAPGGTDTQYF.

This chain links TRBV10-3 with TRBJ1-3; tentatively, D is TRBD1 (6 bases). The length of the CDR3 is 14 residues. V lost 6 bases and J lost 0, with 9 bases in between. From germline, CDR1 is ENHRY and CDR2 SYGVKD. CDR3 residues: CAISPTGSGNTIYF. The CDR3 DNA reads as TGTGCCATCAGCCCGACAGGCTCTGGAAACACCATATATTTT.

This clonotype showed up just a few times. The V and J genes are TRBV6-7 and TRBJ2-7, with D possibly matching TRBD1 (6 bases). TRBV6-7 is filed as an ORF, its function uncertain. The CDR3 consists of 13 residues. Between the trimmed V and J ends, which lost 7 bases and 2 bases, there was a span of 12 bases. CDR3 amino acids: CASTSGDTYEQYF. The CDR3 nucleotides read TGTGCCAGCACCTCAGGGGACACCTACGAGCAGTACTTC.